Below, 9 T cell receptor beta chains from the same sample are listed, as sequenced in a study of cytomegalovirus exposure and HLA in healthy donors. Primers included in the PCR were 60 Vbeta and 13 Jbeta primers. Measured with immunoSEQ multiplex PCR; TCRdb has only the in-frame clones, and not every one. This sample has 80,000 to 100,000 clones, with over 75% found just once. Sequenced sample: PBMCs. The receptor source for this set is a man aged 50 to 60 in good health and CMV-seropositive.

The chain has TRBV10-3 and TRBJ1-1, with 8 bases identical to TRBD1. The CDR3 sequence is 14 residues long. Unmatched junction bases numbered 6, after V lost 3 bases and J lost 6 bases. In germline, CDR1 is ENHRY, CDR2 SYGVKD. The CDR3 sequence: CAISDQGAGAEAFF. The CDR3 bases are TGTGCCATCAGTGACCAGGGGGCAGGGGCTGAAGCTTTCTTT.

This clone was found once. This chain connects TRBV29-1 to TRBJ2-7; tentative D call: TRBD2 (5 bases). Trimming removed 8 bases from V and 9 bases from J, with 8 bases in between. Germline V gene lookup returns CDR1 SQVTM and CDR2 ANQGSEA. CDR3 size: 8 residues. This CDR3 reads CSSGGQYF. CDR3 coding DNA: TGCAGCTCAGGAGGGCAGTACTTC.

The chain combines TRBV30 with TRBJ2-5; TRBD2 matches 12 bases. Germline V gives CDR1 GTSNPN, CDR2 SVGIG (reference sequence). The V and J ends lost 3 bases and 1 base, in that order; junction bases with no gene match: 0. The CDR3 runs to 14 residues. CDR3 sequence (DNA): TGTGCCTGGAGACTAGCGGGGGGCCAAGAGACCCAGTACTTC. Amino acid sequence: CAWRLAGGQETQYF.

The rearrangement joins TRBV7-2 to TRBJ2-7; no clear D. The CDR3 sequence is 11 residues long. V dropped 5 bases and J dropped 6 bases, with 8 bases sitting between them. Per germline, CDR1 SGHTA and CDR2 FQGNSA. CDR3 sequence reads: CASSESSEQYF. As DNA, the CDR3 is TGTGCCAGCAGCGAGAGTTCCGAGCAGTACTTC.

The V call is TRBV6-1, the J call TRBJ2-5; D might be TRBD1 (5 bases). Germline V gives CDR1 MNHNS, CDR2 SASEGT. The CDR3 consists of 15 residues. V gave up 7 bases and J gave up 7 bases, with 22 bases separating them. CDR3 DNA sequence: TGTGCCAGCAAAGAGCACAGGTCAATCGGTGGGACCCAGTACTTC. Protein sequence: CASKEHRSIGGTQYF.

The chain employs TRBV5-4 and TRBJ2-7, with 8 positions matching TRBD1. Germline V CDR1 and CDR2: SGHNT, YYREEE (reference sequence). The J segment lost 5 bases and the V segment lost 2 bases, leaving 6 bases of the junction unmatched. CDR3 length: 14 residues. The CDR3 DNA sequence: TGTGCCAGCAGCTTCCCCGACAGGGGCGACGAGCAGTACTTC. This codes for CASSFPDRGDEQYF.

The chain employs TRBV27 and TRBJ1-6; 8 bases agree with TRBD1. Germline assignment: CDR1 MNHEY and CDR2 SMNVEV (reference sequence). The CDR3 is 17 amino acids. Unmatched junction bases numbered 15, after V lost 4 bases and J lost 10 bases. CDR3 protein: CASSSSYSRGPRSPLHF. For the CDR3, the DNA is TGTGCCAGCAGTTCCAGTTACTCCAGGGGGCCTCGATCACCCCTCCACTTT.

The chain is built from TRBV7-2 and TRBJ2-7; 11 bases line up with TRBD2. Unmatched junction bases numbered 5, after V lost 4 bases and J lost 6 bases. The CDR3 consists of 14 residues. Germline V gene sequence: CDR1 SGHTA, CDR2 FQGNSA. Written as DNA, the CDR3 is TGTGCCAGCAGCTCAACTAGCGGGGGTTTCGAGCAGTACTTC. This encodes CASSSTSGGFEQYF. The complete variable domain, with remaining parts taken from reference TRBV7-2 and TRBJ2-7, reads GAGVSQSPSNKVTEKGKDVELRCDPISGHTALYWYRQSLGQGLEFLIYFQGNSAPDKSGLPSDRFSAERTGGSVSTLTIQRTQQEDSAVYLCASSSTSGGFEQYFGPGTRLTVT.

The chain joins TRBV7-9 to TRBJ1-4, with 7 bases matching TRBD1. The CDR3 consists of 16 residues. CDR1 SEHNR and CDR2 FQNEAQ come from the germline V gene (reference sequence). The V segment lost 1 base and the J segment 7 bases; nucleotides outside the gene matches: 9. The CDR3 sequence is CASSLVGGAGGEKLFF. The CDR3 DNA reads TGTGCCAGCAGCTTAGTAGGGGGCGCGGGCGGTGAAAAACTGTTTTTT.